This TCR beta chain was profiled in a study of CD8+CD57+ T cells in acquired aplastic anemia (dated by TCRdb to 2016 to 2019). In the study overall: Extracted DNA from sorted CD4+ and CD8+ cells averaged approximately 3 ug, ranging from about 0.18 to 27.4 ug. A CD8+CD57+ expansion meant a frequency higher than the mean frequency seen in healthy subjects.

Expansion of CD8+CD57+ cells had been shown by flow cytometry in the patients chosen for sequencing. Every patient had a diagnosis of severe acquired aplastic anemia based on International Study of Aplastic Anemia and Agranulocytosis and Camitta criteria. At the time blood was sampled, none of the patients had received any therapy. The study deep-sequenced TCR repertoires of sorted CD4+ and CD8+ blood T cells from severe aplastic anemia patients and healthy subjects. Patients were enrolled in the USA under clinicaltrials.gov protocols 00001620, 01623167, 00001397, 00071045, 00081523 and 00961064. Ficoll-Paque density gradient centrifugation was used to isolate peripheral blood mononuclear cells. Before DNA was extracted, CD4+ and CD8+ T cells were sorted using either FACS or magnetic beads. Beyond this particular receptor, the publication reports: Patients and healthy controls showed no significant difference in CD8+ Simpson's diversity (P=0.060). Around 30 CD8+ CDR3 sequences were found in both patients and controls but appeared to be highly expressed in patients and within the immunodominant clones of the patients.

In the case of this clonotype: Its binding antigen is unknown. The input lacks base qualities; no much larger clone sits a single base away.

Genomic DNA was used as template for profiling of TCR beta VDJ combinations and CDR3 sequences. An Illumina HiSeq 2000 was the platform used for TCR repertoire sequencing. In the paper's pipeline: Repertoires were assessed using TRBV/TRBJ rearrangement plots, CDR3 size and DJ length profiles, and Simpson's diversity index. The most abundant DNA sequence in the deep sequencing data was defined as the immunodominant clone. CDR3 amino acid sequences were screened for sharing across subjects and compared with published repertoires and the VDJdb database. The public reads were reanalyzed by TCRdb: fastp trimming at Q25, MiXCR alignment, in-frame beta chains only. Each CDR3 protein appears once, grouped with its most common genes and DNA. The V and J calls reflect TCRdb's pipeline rather than the authors' work. For this sample the table gives approximately 470,000 distinct CDR3 sequences, of which under 40% were detected only once. The top ten constitute around 0.82% of the sample.

The sequence came from a human donor with aplastic anemia. The sample consisted of sorted CD4+, CD8+, or CD8+CD57+ T cells (not recorded which) from PBMCs.

The sequenced DNA: TGTGCCAGCAGTTTAGGATTGGGTACAGGTGGTACCTACGAGCAGTACTTC. It translates to CASSLGLGTGGTYEQYF. Rearrangement joined TRBV27 to TRBJ2-7; possibly the D gene is TRBD1, per 5 matching bases. The junction carries 19 bases between V and J, which are trimmed by 2 bases and 2 bases respectively. From the cysteine up to the phenylalanine, the CDR3 has a length of 17 residues. Left in the record is the CDR3 DNA by itself, 51 bases read in frame from the first base. The germline V gene (reference sequence) supplies CDR1 MNHEY and CDR2 SMNVEV.